This T cell receptor beta chain was observed in a study of CD8 T cells in ankylosing spondylitis. Remarks on this clonotype: What it binds is not known.

A quantitative 5'-RACE method, one with molecular barcodes, was used to make TCR beta libraries. TCRdb re-called the 5' RACE reads with MiXCR, one entry per CDR3 protein. This sample has some 800,000 distinct CDR3 sequences, with 10% to 15% found just once. V lost 1 base and J 8 bases, leaving 14 bases between the germline ends. Per germline, CDR1 MNHEY and CDR2 SMNVEV (reference sequence). The CDR3 spans 15 residues. Whole-study findings and limits: Blood of patients with ankylosing spondylitis appeared to be characterized by a TCR beta motif of eight highly homologous variants. With a CD8+ phenotype, disease-linked clones were relatively rare in peripheral blood.

This chain uses TRBV27 with TRBJ1-4; possible D gene TRBD1, 5 bases. Sequencing was performed on blood, either unsorted or a sorted T cell fraction (not recorded which). This receptor was obtained from a male donor with ankylosing spondylitis. The CDR3 spells CASSLWAREREKLFF. As DNA, the CDR3 is TGTGCCAGCAGTTTATGGGCCAGGGAACGAGAAAAACTGTTTTTT.